What follows are 5 T cell receptor beta chains derived from one specimen sequenced in a study of T cells after yellow fever vaccination. Via MiXCR, TCRdb re-called the 5' RACE reads, giving one row per CDR3 protein. The table has over 250,000 distinct CDR3 sequences, around 5.3% seen once. This sample comprised CD4+ T cells sorted from PBMCs, obtained on the day of the yellow fever booster vaccination. These receptors were obtained from a man younger than 35 who received the YFV17D yellow fever vaccine.

This clonotype was seen many times. The gene calls are TRBV7-8 and TRBJ2-1; weak D call: TRBD1 (6 bases). Trimming removed 0 bases at V and 10 bases at J, with 13 bases between. Germline-derived CDR1 and CDR2 are SGHVS and FQNEAQ. This CDR3 region has 14 residues. DNA of the CDR3: TGTGCCAGCAGCTTAGCCCCAGGGGAAAGGGAGCAGTTCTTC. It specifies CASSLAPGEREQFF.

This clonotype occurred a few times. The genes are TRBV5-1 and TRBJ2-1, with a weak D call TRBD2 (6 bases). This CDR3 has 14 amino acids. Germline-derived CDR1 and CDR2 are SGHRS and YFSETQ. With 3 bases removed from V and 5 bases from J, the gap between germline ends came to 12 bases. CDR3 nucleotide sequence: TGCGCCAGCAGCTCCTGGGGCGGGGACAATGAGCAGTTCTTC. It encodes CASSSWGGDNEQFF.

This clonotype has at least ten counts. V and J are TRBV10-3 and TRBJ1-2; the match to TRBD1 covers 8 bases. V gave up 6 bases and J gave up 5 bases; unmatched junction bases: 5. Germline V gene sequence: CDR1 ENHRY, CDR2 SYGVKD. CDR3 length equals 13 residues. The CDR3 loop is CAIRDRDKYGYTF. The CDR3 bases are TGTGCCATCAGGGACAGGGACAAGTATGGCTACACCTTC.

Only a few counts were recorded for this clonotype. At one boundary the junction diverges from the germline segment, which might be a read error. The chain couples TRBV5-1 to TRBJ1-1, with D perhaps matching TRBD1 (5 bases). This CDR3 contains 14 residues. Germline-derived CDR1 and CDR2 are SGHRS and YFSETQ. The CDR3 nucleotides read TGCGCCAGCACCTTGAATTGGGGGTACACTGAAGCTTTCTTT. Its protein product is CASTLNWGYTEAFF.

The rearrangement uses TRBV7-9 and TRBJ2-7; TRBD1 might be the D (5 bases). Germline V CDR1 and CDR2: SEHNR, FQNEAQ (reference sequence). Trimming took 5 bases from V and 1 from J, leaving 12 bases between them. The CDR3 has 14 residues. The CDR3 nucleotides read TGTGCCAGCAGCGCCTGGGGCAGATCCTACGAGCAGTACTTC. Translating it yields CASSAWGRSYEQYF.